The present T cell receptor beta chain was sequenced within a study of blood T cell repertoires in COVID-19. The CDR3 is made up of 14 amino acids. Per germline, CDR1 SQVTM and CDR2 ANQGSEA. V was pared by 5 bases and J by 0 bases, with 11 bases between. Some clones are missing from TCRdb's copy, which holds only in-frame ones; the method was immunoSEQ multiplex PCR. The table records around 170,000 clones, 88% of them present only once. The source material was peripheral blood. The clonotype originates from a man between 60 and 75 years old with acute or convalescent COVID-19. The chain has TRBV29-1 and TRBJ1-3, with D perhaps TRBD1 (6 bases). CDR3 region: CSVTGSLSGNTIYF. CDR3 DNA: TGCAGCGTTACAGGGTCTCTCTCTGGAAACACCATATATTTT. The whole variable domain, filled in from reference TRBV29-1 and TRBJ1-3, reads SAVISQKPSRDICQRGTSLTIQCQVDSQVTMMFWYRQQPGQSLTLIATANQGSEATYESGFVIDKFPISRPNLTFSTLTVSNMSPEDSSIYLCSVTGSLSGNTIYFGEGSWLTVV.